This T cell receptor beta chain was profiled in a study of T cells in Graves' hyperthyroidism and ophthalmopathy. Findings and caveats of the study: Model predictions of ophthalmopathy came a median approximately seven months before onset.

Germline loops: CDR1 MDHEN, CDR2 SYDVKM. This CDR3 has 15 residues. The V segment lost 5 bases and the J segment 7 bases; nucleotides outside the gene matches: 6. Used for diagnoses were clinical symptoms, serum thyroxine and TRAb, thyroid ultrasound and orbital computed tomography. Out of more than 8 ml of fresh peripheral blood came the PBMCs. Amplified regions were TCR beta CDR3 sequences from RNA transcripts. The TCR CDR3 first-round RT-PCR relied on the HTBI primer set. TCRdb re-called the multiplex PCR reads with MiXCR, one entry per CDR3 protein. The table includes roughly 300,000 distinct CDR3 sequences, 20% to 30% detected once. A note on this clonotype: No antigen is known for it.

Source material: blood. The sequence was collected from a man in his forties with Graves' hyperthyroidism that later progressed to Graves' ophthalmopathy. The chain combines TRBV28 with TRBJ2-3; 13 bases fit TRBD2. CDR3 sequence: CASSRRLAGGYTQYF. In nucleotides, the CDR3 is TGTGCCAGCAGTCGTCGACTAGCGGGAGGATATACGCAGTATTTT.